Detailed here is one T cell receptor beta chain. Trimming cost V 3 bases and J 7 bases, with 19 bases left between them. Germline V CDR1 and CDR2: SGHRS, YFSETQ. The CDR3 has 16 amino acids. Those who participated ranged in age from roughly 18 to 100 years and resided in approximately 26 US areas. The data originate from a study of blood T cell repertoires in COVID-19. Across the whole study: The United States, Italy and Spain supplied acute and convalescent COVID-19 samples. PBMCs, B-cell-depleted T cells, or T cells provided the cDNA or gDNA that made up the material.

Per the original data handling: Amplifying reference gene primers gave estimates of nucleated cell counts. Data came from immunoSEQ multiplex PCR; TCRdb stores just in-frame clones and leaves some out. Clonal size and the V and J genes are those of that table, whereas D and trimming came from the DNA. The sample lists approximately 290,000 clones, around 90% occurring once. The receptor was derived from a woman aged 18 to 35 with acute COVID-19. Source material: PBMCs or T cells enriched from blood (not recorded which). The chain employs TRBV5-1 and TRBJ2-2, with a possible D match to TRBD2 (6 bases). CDR3 sequence (DNA): TGCGCCAGCAGCTGGCCTAGCGCCCAAGCCAACGGGGAGCTGTTTTTT. Its translation: CASSWPSAQANGELFF.